The next 13 T cell receptor beta chains were all read from a single sample in a study of cytomegalovirus exposure and HLA in healthy donors. Both 60 Vbeta primers and 13 Jbeta primers went into the PCR. Clones were sequenced by immunoSEQ multiplex PCR, and TCRdb holds only the in-frame ones, with some missing. The sample has around 300,000 clones; around four fifths are singletons. The specimen sequenced was PBMCs. The origin of the receptors is a middle-aged woman in good health and CMV-seropositive.

The DNA for the CDR3 is TGTGCCTGGAGTAGGGCAGGGACTCTCACCGGGGAGCTGTTTTTT. Its translation is CAWSRAGTLTGELFF. The V gene is TRBV30, the J gene TRBJ2-2; the D gene is possibly TRBD2 (6 bases). Trimming pared 2 bases from V and 4 bases from J, leaving 14 bases between. CDR1 is GTSNPN and CDR2 is SVGIG in the germline V gene (reference sequence). This CDR3 region has 15 residues.

This clone has just one count. The chain links TRBV14 to TRBJ2-7; 9 bases agree with TRBD1. The CDR3 runs 14 residues. The ends lost 4 bases at V and 3 bases at J; junction bases unmatched: 4. CDR1 and CDR2 (germline): SGHDN, FVKESK. The CDR3 here is CASSPRQGGYEQYF. The CDR3 DNA sequence: TGTGCCAGCAGCCCAAGACAGGGGGGCTACGAGCAGTACTTC.

The chain links TRBV12-2 to TRBJ1-1; no DNA check was done on the table's D call, TRBD1. TRBV12-2 is designated a pseudogene. The CDR3 is made up of 17 amino acids. CDR3 region: CASRLAVADRVNTEAFF. The CDR3 coding sequence is TGTGCAAGTCGCTTAGCGGTCGCGGACAGGGTGAACACTGAAGCTTTCTTT.

The V and J genes are TRBV7-9 and TRBJ2-7, with D tentatively TRBD1 (6 bases). Trimming took 6 bases from V and 4 from J, leaving 10 bases between them. The CDR3 is made up of 12 amino acids. CDR1 and CDR2 from the germline V gene are SEHNR and FQNEAQ (reference sequence). DNA of the CDR3: TGTGCCAGCAGACAAGACAGGTACGAGCAGTACTTC. Its protein is CASRQDRYEQYF.

The chain joins TRBV6-6 to TRBJ1-3; D remains unclear. Germline V gene data show CDR1 as MNHNY and CDR2 as SVGAGI (reference sequence). Trimming cost V 2 bases and J 0 bases, with 8 bases left between them. This CDR3 spans 15 amino acids. The DNA for the CDR3 is TGTGCCAGCAGTTACCCCCGGGACTCTGGAAACACCATATATTTT. It yields the protein CASSYPRDSGNTIYF.

This sequence joins TRBV7-2 and TRBJ2-1; 12 positions match TRBD2. CDR3 length equals 17 residues. V was pared by 0 bases and J by 4 bases, with 4 bases of the junction left unmatched. Germline CDR1 and CDR2: SGHTA and FQGNSA. The CDR3, as DNA: TGTGCCAGCAGCTTAGCGGGGGGACTAGCGGGTTACAATGAGCAGTTCTTC. Amino acids: CASSLAGGLAGYNEQFF.

The V call is TRBV18, the J call TRBJ2-1; 11 nucleotides line up with TRBD2. The V and J ends lost 8 bases and 6 bases, in that order; junction bases with no gene match: 9. The CDR3 is 15 amino acids. The germline V gene encodes CDR1 KGHSH and CDR2 LQKENI. The CDR3 DNA follows: TGTGCCAGCCATATCGGACTAGCGGGCACCAATGAGCAGTTCTTC. Its translation is CASHIGLAGTNEQFF.

The chain is built from TRBV10-3 and TRBJ2-3; tentative D call: TRBD2 (6 bases). The CDR3 covers 14 residues. V lost 6 bases and J lost 2, with 12 bases in between. Germline lookup yields CDR1 ENHRY and CDR2 SYGVKD. The CDR3 spells CAIRPGLDTDTQYF. CDR3 sequence (DNA): TGTGCCATCAGACCGGGACTCGACACAGATACGCAGTATTTT.

The rearrangement joins TRBV5-1 to TRBJ2-7; D gene ambiguous. This CDR3 spans 13 amino acids. Trimming cost V 10 bases and J 0 bases, with 14 bases left between them. Germline values: CDR1 SGHRS, CDR2 YFSETQ. The chain's CDR3 is CASGGSTSYEQYF. CDR3 coding DNA: TGCGCCTCCGGTGGTAGTACCTCCTACGAGCAGTACTTC.

The V and J genes are TRBV29-1 and TRBJ2-7; no definite D call. The CDR3 loop spans 12 amino acids. Trimming took off 2 bases at V and 2 bases at J, with 7 bases between the two ends. Germline CDR1 and CDR2: SQVTM and ANQGSEA. CDR3 nucleotides: TGCAGCGTTGAAACAGCAGCCTACGAGCAGTACTTC. Its translation is CSVETAAYEQYF.

The chain uses TRBV15 and TRBJ2-5; D may be TRBD1 (7 bases). Deletions cut 4 bases from V and 3 bases from J, with 15 bases between. The CDR3 is 15 residues long. Germline-derived CDR1 and CDR2 are LNHNV and YYDKDF (reference sequence). The CDR3 bases are TGTGCCACCAGCAAAGCAGGGGGACTTAAAGAGACCCAGTACTTC. This sequence encodes CATSKAGGLKETQYF.

The genes are TRBV19 and TRBJ2-5; 7 bases agree with TRBD1. The CDR3 has 14 residues. V trimming: 5 bases; J trimming: 2 bases; junction bases outside the gene matches: 5. Per the germline V gene, CDR1 is LNHDA and CDR2 is SQIVND (reference sequence). This CDR3 is CASSGTAKQETQYF. The CDR3 DNA reads as TGTGCCAGTAGTGGGACAGCGAAACAAGAGACCCAGTACTTC.

This chain links TRBV7-2 with TRBJ1-5; D call uncertain. V was clipped by 3 bases and J by 5 bases, with 14 bases between them. The CDR3 is made up of 15 amino acids. Germline assignment: CDR1 SGHTA and CDR2 FQGNSA. The CDR3 sequence: CASSFWQAPDQPQHF. CDR3 DNA: TGTGCCAGCAGCTTTTGGCAGGCACCTGATCAGCCCCAGCATTTT.